A single sample is the source of the 8 T cell receptor beta chains below, sequenced in a study of beta chain features in type 1 diabetes. These TCRs' antigens remain unknown. The sequenced template was cDNA made from the entire isolated RNA. The assay was immunoSEQ multiplex PCR, and TCRdb's table has in-frame clones only and misses some. The profile shows roughly 280,000 clones, roughly 25% of them singletons. Study results and limitations: TCRB CDR3s from Type 1 diabetes patients were moderately but significantly shorter in all four CD4+ subsets.

The sample consisted of naive CD4+ T cells from blood. Receptor source: a young woman with type 1 diabetes.

This rearrangement joins TRBV28 to TRBJ2-1; D might be TRBD2 (6 bases). Germline V gene data show CDR1 as MDHEN and CDR2 as SYDVKM. There are 13 residues in the CDR3. Trimming stripped 2 bases from V and 5 bases from J, with 7 bases between. CDR3 in amino acids: CASSLREHNEQFF. CDR3 coding DNA: TGTGCCAGCAGTTTACGGGAGCACAATGAGCAGTTCTTC.

This clone has only a few counts. The genes are TRBV25-1 and TRBJ2-7; TRBD2 agrees at 7 bases. Per germline, CDR1 MGHDK and CDR2 SYGVNS. Germline trimming cut 6 bases from V and 7 bases from J; bases unmatched to any gene: 12. The CDR3 spans 14 residues. CDR3 bases: TGTGCCAGCAGCCTTGAAACCGGGACTACGGAGCAGTACTTC. The encoded protein is CASSLETGTTEQYF.

This clone has only a few counts. The chain employs TRBV5-4 and TRBJ1-2, with 9 bases matching TRBD1. The V and J ends lost 3 bases and 8 bases, in that order; junction bases with no gene match: 5. The length of the CDR3 is 13 residues. Germline V gene sequence: CDR1 SGHNT, CDR2 YYREEE (reference sequence). The CDR3, as DNA: TGTGCCAGCAGCTCCCGGACAGGGGAAGGCTACACCTTC. Protein product: CASSSRTGEGYTF.

The J gene is TRBJ2-7, the V gene TRBV30; 8 bases map to TRBD2. The ends lost 0 bases at V and 7 bases at J; junction bases unmatched: 5. Germline assignment: CDR1 GTSNPN and CDR2 SVGIG (reference sequence). The CDR3 sequence is 13 residues long. The CDR3 bases are TGTGCCTGGAGTGTACAGCTAGCGGGTGAGCAGTACTTC. Residues: CAWSVQLAGEQYF.

The chain joins TRBV29-1 to TRBJ1-3, with D tentatively TRBD1 (6 bases). This CDR3 spans 13 amino acids. The V end was cut by 5 bases, the J end by 2 bases, with 10 bases between. CDR1 is SQVTM and CDR2 is ANQGSEA in the germline V gene. The CDR3 reads CSVNREPGNTIYF. CDR3 in DNA: TGCAGCGTTAACAGGGAACCTGGAAACACCATATATTTT. Supplemented by reference TRBV29-1 and TRBJ1-3, the full variable domain reads SAVISQKPSRDICQRGTSLTIQCQVDSQVTMMFWYRQQPGQSLTLIATANQGSEATYESGFVIDKFPISRPNLTFSTLTVSNMSPEDSSIYLCSVNREPGNTIYFGEGSWLTVV.

The V gene is TRBV2, the J gene TRBJ1-2; 9 positions agree with TRBD1. Per the germline V gene, CDR1 is SNHLY and CDR2 is FYNNEI. The CDR3 extends over 15 amino acids. V lost 2 bases, J lost 8 bases, and 9 bases stayed unmatched. This CDR3 reads CASSEKWTGVGGYTF. CDR3 nucleotides: TGTGCCAGCAGTGAAAAGTGGACAGGGGTAGGCGGCTACACCTTC.

The rearrangement joins TRBV20-1 to TRBJ1-2; possibly TRBD1 for D (6 bases). This CDR3 spans 11 amino acids. Germline CDR1 is DFQATT and CDR2 is SNEGSKA (reference sequence). The V end was cut by 6 bases, the J end by 4 bases, with 9 bases between. CDR3 in amino acids: CSAGDTYGYTF. In DNA form, the CDR3 reads TGCAGTGCCGGGGACACCTATGGCTACACCTTC.

V and J are TRBV21-1 and TRBJ1-1; the D call TRBD1 from the table was never checked on the DNA. TRBV21-1 is a documented pseudogene. The CDR3 is 11 residues long. The chain's CDR3 is CASSLQGRAFF. Written as DNA, the CDR3 is TGTGCCAGCAGCTTACAGGGTAGGGCTTTCTTT.